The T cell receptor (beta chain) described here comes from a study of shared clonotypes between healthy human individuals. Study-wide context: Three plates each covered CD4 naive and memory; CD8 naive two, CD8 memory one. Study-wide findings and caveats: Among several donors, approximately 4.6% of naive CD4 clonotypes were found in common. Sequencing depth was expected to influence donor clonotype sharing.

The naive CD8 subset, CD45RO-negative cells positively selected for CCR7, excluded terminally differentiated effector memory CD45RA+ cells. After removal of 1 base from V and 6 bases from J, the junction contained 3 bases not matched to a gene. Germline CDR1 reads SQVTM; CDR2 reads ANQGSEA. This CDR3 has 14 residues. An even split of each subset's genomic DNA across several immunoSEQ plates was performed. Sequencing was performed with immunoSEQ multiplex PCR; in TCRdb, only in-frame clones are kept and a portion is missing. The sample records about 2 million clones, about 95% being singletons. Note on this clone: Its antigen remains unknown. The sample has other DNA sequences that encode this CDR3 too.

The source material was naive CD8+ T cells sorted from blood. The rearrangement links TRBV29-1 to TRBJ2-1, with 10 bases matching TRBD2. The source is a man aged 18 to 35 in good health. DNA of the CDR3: TGCAGCGTTGAAGGCCTAGCGGGAGTCAATGAGCAGTTCTTC. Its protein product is CSVEGLAGVNEQFF.